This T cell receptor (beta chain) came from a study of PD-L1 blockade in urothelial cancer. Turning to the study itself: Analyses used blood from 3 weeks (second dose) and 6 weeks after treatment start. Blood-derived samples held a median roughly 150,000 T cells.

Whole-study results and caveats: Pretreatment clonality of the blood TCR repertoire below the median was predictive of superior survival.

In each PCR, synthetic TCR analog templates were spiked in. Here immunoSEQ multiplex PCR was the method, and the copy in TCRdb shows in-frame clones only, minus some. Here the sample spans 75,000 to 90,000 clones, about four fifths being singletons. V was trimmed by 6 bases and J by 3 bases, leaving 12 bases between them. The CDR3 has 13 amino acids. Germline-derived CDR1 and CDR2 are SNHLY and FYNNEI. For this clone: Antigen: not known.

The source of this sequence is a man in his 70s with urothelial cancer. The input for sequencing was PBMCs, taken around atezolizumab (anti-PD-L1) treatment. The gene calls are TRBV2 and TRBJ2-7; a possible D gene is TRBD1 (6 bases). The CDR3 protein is CASSVQGIYEQYF. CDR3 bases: TGTGCCAGCAGCGTACAGGGAATCTACGAGCAGTACTTC.